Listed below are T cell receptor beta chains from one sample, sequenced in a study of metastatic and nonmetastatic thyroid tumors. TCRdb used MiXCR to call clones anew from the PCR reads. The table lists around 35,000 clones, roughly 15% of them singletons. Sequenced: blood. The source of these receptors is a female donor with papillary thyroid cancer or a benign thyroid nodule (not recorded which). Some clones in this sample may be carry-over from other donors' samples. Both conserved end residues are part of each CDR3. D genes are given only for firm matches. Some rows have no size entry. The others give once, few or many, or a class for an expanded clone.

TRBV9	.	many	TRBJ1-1	TGTGCCAGCAGCGTAGGTGGGGGGCACACTGAAGCTTTCTTT	CASSVGGGHTEAFF
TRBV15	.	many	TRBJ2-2	TGTGCCACCAGCTCGACAGCCCGGGGGGAGCTGTTTTTT	CATSSTARGELFF
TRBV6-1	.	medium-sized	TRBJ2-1	TGTGCCAGCAAAGGATTCAACTCCTACAATGAGCAGTTCTTC	CASKGFNSYNEQFF
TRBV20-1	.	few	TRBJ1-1	TGCAGTGCCAGACCGTTGAACACTGAAGCTTTCTTT	CSARPLNTEAFF
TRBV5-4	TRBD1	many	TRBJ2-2	TGTGCCTTCCGGGGACAGGGGATCCGGGAGCTGTTTTTT	CAFRGQGIRELFF
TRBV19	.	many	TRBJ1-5	TGTGCCAGTAGTTTGAGGGCCAATCAGCCCCAGCATTTT	CASSLRANQPQHF
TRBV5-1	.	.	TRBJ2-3	TGCGCCAGCAGCTTAATCGGCACAGATACGCAGTATTTT	CASSLIGTDTQYF
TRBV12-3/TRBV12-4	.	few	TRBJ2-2	TGTGCCAGCAGTTCCCAGGTCCCCGGGGAGCTGTTTTTT	CASSSQVPGELFF
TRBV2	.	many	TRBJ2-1	TGTGCCAGCATTTTTGGGCAGGGAATTCTCAATGAGCAGTTCTTC	CASIFGQGILNEQFF
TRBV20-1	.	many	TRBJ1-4	TGCAGTGCTAGGGGGCGCGGAATTGAAAAACTGTTTTTT	CSARGRGIEKLFF
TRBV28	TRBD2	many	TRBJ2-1	TGTGCCGCGAGCGGAGTAGCGGGAGAAGGGGGTTACAATGAGCAGTTCTTC	CAASGVAGEGGYNEQFF
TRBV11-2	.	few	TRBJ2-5	TGTGCCAGCAGCTCCGGGGGAGGTGAAGGGGGGGAGACCCAGTACTTC	CASSSGGGEGGETQYF
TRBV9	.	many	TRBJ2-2	TGTGCCAGCAGCGTAAGCCAGGGGATCACCGGGGAGCTGTTTTTT	CASSVSQGITGELFF
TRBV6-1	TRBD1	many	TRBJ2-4	TGTGCCAGCAGAACGGGACAGAAAAACATTCAGTACTTC	CASRTGQKNIQYF
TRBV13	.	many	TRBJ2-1	TGTGCCAGCAGCTTTGAGCGGACATACAATGAGCAGTTCTTC	CASSFERTYNEQFF
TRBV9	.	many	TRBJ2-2	TGTGCCAGCAGCGCGAGATCAGGGGCTGGCGGGGAGCTGTTTTTT	CASSARSGAGGELFF
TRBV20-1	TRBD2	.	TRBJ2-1	TGCAGTGCTTCCAGCGGGACTCCAAGAAAAAATGAGCAGTTCTTC	CSASSGTPRKNEQFF
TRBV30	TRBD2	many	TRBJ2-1	TGTGCCTGGAGCCCGGGACTAGCGGACAATGAGCAGTTCTTC	CAWSPGLADNEQFF
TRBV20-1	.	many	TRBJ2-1	TGCAGTGCTGGGGGGCTAGGATACAATGAGCAGTTCTTC	CSAGGLGYNEQFF
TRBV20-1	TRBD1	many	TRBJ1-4	TGCAGTGCCGGGGACAGTGAAAAACTGTTTTTT	CSAGDSEKLFF
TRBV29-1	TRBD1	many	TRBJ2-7	TGCAGCGTGGGGACAGGGATCTACGAGCAGTACTTC	CSVGTGIYEQYF
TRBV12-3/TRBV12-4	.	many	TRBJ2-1	TGTGCCAGCAGTTTAGCCTTTTCTTTCTCCTACAATGAGCAGTTCTTC	CASSLAFSFSYNEQFF
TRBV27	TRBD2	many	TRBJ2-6	TGTGCCAGTCGGGGGGGGGGGACTGGGGCCAACGTCCTGACTTTC	CASRGGGTGANVLTF